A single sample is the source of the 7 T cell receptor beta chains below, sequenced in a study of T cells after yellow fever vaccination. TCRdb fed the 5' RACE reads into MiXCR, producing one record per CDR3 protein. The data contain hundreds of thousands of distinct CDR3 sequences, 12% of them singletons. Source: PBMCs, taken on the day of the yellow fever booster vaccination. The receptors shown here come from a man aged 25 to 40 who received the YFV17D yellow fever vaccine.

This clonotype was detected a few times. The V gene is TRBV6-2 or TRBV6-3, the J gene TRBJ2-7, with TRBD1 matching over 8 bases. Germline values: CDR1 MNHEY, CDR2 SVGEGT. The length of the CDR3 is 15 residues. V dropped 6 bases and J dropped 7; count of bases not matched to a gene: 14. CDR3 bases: TGTGCCAGCAGGGGAGGTGGCAGGGGGCTTGGTGAGCAGTACTTC. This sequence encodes CASRGGGRGLGEQYF.

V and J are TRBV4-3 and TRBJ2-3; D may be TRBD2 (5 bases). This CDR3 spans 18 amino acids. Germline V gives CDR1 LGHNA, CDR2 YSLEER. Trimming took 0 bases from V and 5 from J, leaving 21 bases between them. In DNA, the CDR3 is TGCGCCAGCAGCCAAGATTTTCTGGGTACGGGGAACGGAGATACGCAGTATTTT. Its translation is CASSQDFLGTGNGDTQYF.

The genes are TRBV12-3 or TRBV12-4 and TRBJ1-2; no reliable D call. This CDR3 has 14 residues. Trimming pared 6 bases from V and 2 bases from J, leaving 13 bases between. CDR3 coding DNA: TGTGCCAGCAGCGTCGGAAGCCTCAACTATGGCTACACCTTC. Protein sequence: CASSVGSLNYGYTF.

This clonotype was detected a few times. The DNA of the CDR3 is TGCGCCAGCAGCTTGTATTCGACTAGCGGCCCTACAGATACGCAGTATTTT. Its protein product is CASSLYSTSGPTDTQYF. V usage is TRBV5-1 and J usage is TRBJ2-3, with 9 nucleotides matching TRBD2. CDR3 length: 17 amino acids. Per germline, CDR1 SGHRS and CDR2 YFSETQ. V lost 1 base to trimming and J lost 3 bases; unmatched junction nucleotides: 9.

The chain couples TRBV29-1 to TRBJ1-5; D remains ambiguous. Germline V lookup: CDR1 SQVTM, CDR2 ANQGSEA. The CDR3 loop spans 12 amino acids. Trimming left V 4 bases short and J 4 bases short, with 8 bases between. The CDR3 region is CSVGSSNQPQHF. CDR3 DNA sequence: TGCAGCGTTGGTTCCTCAAATCAGCCCCAGCATTTT.

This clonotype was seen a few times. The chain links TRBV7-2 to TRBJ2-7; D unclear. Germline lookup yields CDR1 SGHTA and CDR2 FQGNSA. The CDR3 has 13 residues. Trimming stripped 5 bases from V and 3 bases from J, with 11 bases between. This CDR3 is CASSADKYYEQYF. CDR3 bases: TGTGCCAGCAGCGCCGACAAGTACTACGAGCAGTACTTC.

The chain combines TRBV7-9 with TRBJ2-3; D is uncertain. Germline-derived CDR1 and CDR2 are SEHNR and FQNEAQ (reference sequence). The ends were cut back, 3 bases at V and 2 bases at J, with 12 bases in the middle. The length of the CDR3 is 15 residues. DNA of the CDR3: TGTGCCAGCAGCTTCCCCGAGGCCCACACAGATACGCAGTATTTT. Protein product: CASSFPEAHTDTQYF.